The sequence of this T cell receptor (beta chain) was determined in a study of OX40 agonist ivuxolimab in advanced cancers. Study information: An anti-OX40 (CD134) antibody with agonistic activity, ivuxolimab, was administered to patients.

Generated by immunoSEQ multiplex PCR, the TCRdb table keeps only in-frame clones and is missing some. In the table there are 95,000 or so clones, 70% to 90% of which are singletons. As to this clone: What it binds is unknown.

Blood was sampled at baseline, cycle 4 day 1, and cycle 7 day 1. Study-wide points: CD8+ T cells showed, on average, more clonal expansion than CD4+ cells.

The input for sequencing was CD4+ or CD8+ T cells sorted from blood, taken in a trial of the OX40 agonist ivuxolimab. This receptor was taken from an adult with an advanced solid tumor such as melanoma, head and neck, liver or kidney cancer.

The CDR3 is CASSPLDPAYGYTF. The CDR3 coding sequence is TGTGCCAGCAGTCCCCTCGACCCCGCTTATGGCTACACCTTC. The V call is TRBV28, the J call TRBJ1-2; D uncertain. V lost 5 bases to trimming and J lost 5 bases, with 15 bases between them. The CDR3 totals 14 residues. The germline V gene has CDR1 MDHEN and CDR2 SYDVKM.